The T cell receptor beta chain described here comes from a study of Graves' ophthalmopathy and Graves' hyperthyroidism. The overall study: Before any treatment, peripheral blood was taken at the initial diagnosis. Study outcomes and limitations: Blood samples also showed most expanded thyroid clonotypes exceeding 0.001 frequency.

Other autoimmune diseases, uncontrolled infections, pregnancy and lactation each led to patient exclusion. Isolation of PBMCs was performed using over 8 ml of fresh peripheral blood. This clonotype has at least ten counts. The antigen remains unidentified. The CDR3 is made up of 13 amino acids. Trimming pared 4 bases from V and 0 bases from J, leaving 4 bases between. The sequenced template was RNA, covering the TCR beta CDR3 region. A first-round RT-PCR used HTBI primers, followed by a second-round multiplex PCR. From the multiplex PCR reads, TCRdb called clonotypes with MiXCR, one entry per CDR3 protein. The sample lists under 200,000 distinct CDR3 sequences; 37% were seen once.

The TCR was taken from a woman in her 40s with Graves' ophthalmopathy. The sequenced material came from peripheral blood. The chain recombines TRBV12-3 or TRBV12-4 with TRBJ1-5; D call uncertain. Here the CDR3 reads CASSYASNQPQHF. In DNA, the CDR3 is TGTGCCAGCAGTTACGCTAGCAATCAGCCCCAGCATTTT.